The clone carrying this T cell receptor beta chain was recorded a few times. What it binds is not known. This specimen belongs to a study of cytomegalovirus exposure and HLA in healthy donors. Overall study context: The Caucasian-associated ancestry cluster contained around four fifths of the roughly 390 genotyped donors. Study-level findings and limits: The classifier was said to identify cytomegalovirus status with high specificity and sensitivity. There were a few CMV-associated chains whose specificity for CMV antigens was confirmed in vitro.

PCR employed 60 Vbeta and 13 Jbeta primers. TCRdb's table, derived via immunoSEQ multiplex PCR, lists solely in-frame clones and lacks some. The sample carries over 95,000 clones, roughly 82% recorded once. The CDR3 loop spans 13 amino acids. Trimming took 1 base from V and 3 from J, leaving 8 bases between them. Germline lookup yields CDR1 SGHRS and CDR2 YFSETQ. The clonotype comes from a man in his forties in good health and CMV-seropositive. The V gene is TRBV5-1, the J gene TRBJ2-7; maybe TRBD2 (5 bases). Sequenced input: PBMCs. As DNA, the CDR3 is TGCGCCAGCAGCTTGACGGGAAACTACGAGCAGTACTTC. Translation gives CASSLTGNYEQYF.